The 2 T cell receptor beta chains given below trace back to one sample, sequenced in a study of blood T cell repertoires in COVID-19 (dated by TCRdb to about 2020). The library was obtained by the immunoSEQ multiplex PCR assay. Held by TCRdb, this immuneACCESS table contains in-frame sequences only and omits some clones. Under half of the omission traces to an unresolved V gene where checked; the cause of the rest is unknown. This sample comprises tens of thousands of clones, about 90% of them detected only once. Jointly, the top ten make up approximately 17% of the sample. Sequencing was carried out using peripheral blood. All receptors come from an elderly man in a cohort sampled during active COVID-19.

The chain recombines TRBV5-8 with TRBJ1-2; 10 bases are a match to TRBD1. Losses at the gene ends were 0 bases for V and 4 bases for J; bases not matched to a gene: 15. Germline CDR1 and CDR2: SGHTS and YDEGEE. CDR3 length: 19 amino acids. Here the CDR3 DNA reads TGTGCCAGCAGCTTGGGCCTAATGGACAGGGGGGGATCCACCTATGGCTACACCTTC. Its translation: CASSLGLMDRGGSTYGYTF.

The J gene is TRBJ2-3, the V gene TRBV11-3; TRBD1 agrees at 9 bases. CDR3 length: 16 amino acids. Trimming removed 1 base from V and 3 bases from J; junction bases left unmatched: 5. The germline V gene encodes CDR1 SGHNT and CDR2 YENEEA. CDR3 bases: TGTGCCAGCAGCTTAGGGGACAGGGTCACAACAGATACGCAGTATTTT. Translating gives CASSLGDRVTTDTQYF.